This T cell receptor beta chain comes out of a study of blood T cells in healthy people across ages. Study-level points and caveats: Investigators viewed diversity estimates from one million T cells as underestimates, the study reported. A strong correlation between TCR beta diversity and naive T cell percentage was seen. Compared with aged donors, long-lived donors showed fewer expanded clones, suggesting selection.

A second PCR, run for about 7 to 11 cycles, used a sample-barcoded 5' primer plus a J-beta primer mix. TCRdb fed the 5' RACE reads into MiXCR, producing one record per CDR3 protein. This sample has around 800,000 distinct CDR3 sequences, with approximately 44% found just once. Each sample yielded at least 6 million isolated PBMCs. Germline CDR1 is LGHNA and CDR2 is YSLEER. The CDR3 loop spans 14 amino acids. V lost 4 bases and J lost 8, with 15 bases in between. With respect to this clonotype: No antigen is known for it.

The receptor was isolated from a man aged 60 to 69 in good health. Sequencing was carried out using blood. The rearrangement uses TRBV4-3 and TRBJ2-1; D gene unclear. The chain's CDR3 is CASSRKVGKDEQFF. CDR3 bases: TGCGCCAGCAGCCGTAAAGTGGGGAAGGATGAGCAGTTCTTC.